This T cell receptor beta chain comes out of a study of beta chain features in type 1 diabetes. The CDR3 length is 13 residues. Trimming took off 2 bases at V and 3 bases at J, with 8 bases between the two ends. Germline V gives CDR1 ENHRY, CDR2 SYGVKD. The whole isolated RNA underwent reverse transcription, so sequencing captured expressed TCRB transcripts. The data were produced by immunoSEQ multiplex PCR, yet TCRdb's version contains in-frame clones alone and is incomplete. Among around 280,000 clones listed, 8% were seen once. Sample: central memory CD4+ T cells from blood. This TCR came from a woman aged 18-35 years in good health. The chain employs TRBV10-3 and TRBJ2-7; D gene uncertain. CDR3 amino acids: CAISERGFYEQYF. The CDR3 DNA reads as TGTGCCATCAGTGAGAGAGGATTCTACGAGCAGTACTTC.